The source of this T cell receptor (beta chain) is a study of shared clonotypes between healthy human individuals. Using immunoSEQ multiplex PCR, the repertoire was profiled, and TCRdb retains in-frame clones only, with some absent. The sample holds about 2.1 million clones, about 94% seen once. The naive CD8 subset, CD45RO-negative cells positively selected for CCR7, excluded terminally differentiated effector memory CD45RA+ cells. The CDR3 is made up of 13 amino acids. V dropped 0 bases and J dropped 7 bases, with 7 bases sitting between them. Germline CDR1 is SSHAT and CDR2 is FNYEAQ (reference sequence).

This TCR derives from a man younger than 35 in good health. Some clones in this sample may be carry-over from other donors' samples. Material for sequencing was naive CD8+ T cells from PBMCs. The chain uses TRBV7-7 and TRBJ2-1, with unresolved D. CDR3 amino acids: CASSLALSNEQFF. DNA for the CDR3: TGTGCCAGCAGCTTAGCGCTATCTAATGAGCAGTTCTTC.